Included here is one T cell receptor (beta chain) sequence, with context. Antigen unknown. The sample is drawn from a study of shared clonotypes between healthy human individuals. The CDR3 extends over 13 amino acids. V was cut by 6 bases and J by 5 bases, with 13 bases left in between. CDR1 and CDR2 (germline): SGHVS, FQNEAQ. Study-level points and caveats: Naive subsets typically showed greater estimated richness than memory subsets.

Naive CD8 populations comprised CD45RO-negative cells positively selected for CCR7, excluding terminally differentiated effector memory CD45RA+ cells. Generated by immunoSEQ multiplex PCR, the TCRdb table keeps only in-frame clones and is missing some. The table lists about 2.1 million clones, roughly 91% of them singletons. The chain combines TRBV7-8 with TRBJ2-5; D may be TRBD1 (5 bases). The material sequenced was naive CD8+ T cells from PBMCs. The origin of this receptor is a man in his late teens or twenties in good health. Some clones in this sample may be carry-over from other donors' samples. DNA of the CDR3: TGTGCCAGCAGTCGACAGATAGGGGAGACCCAGTACTTC. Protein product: CASSRQIGETQYF.